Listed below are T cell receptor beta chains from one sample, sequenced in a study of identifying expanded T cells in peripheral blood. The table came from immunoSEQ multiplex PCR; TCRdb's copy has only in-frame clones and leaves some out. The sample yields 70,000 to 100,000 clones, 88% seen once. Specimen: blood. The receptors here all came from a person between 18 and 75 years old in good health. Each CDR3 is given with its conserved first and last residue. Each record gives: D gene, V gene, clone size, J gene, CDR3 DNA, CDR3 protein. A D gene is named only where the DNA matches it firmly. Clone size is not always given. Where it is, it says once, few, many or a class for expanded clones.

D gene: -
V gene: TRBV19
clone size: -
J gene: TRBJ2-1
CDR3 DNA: TGTGCCAGTAGTATGGGTCCAGGGATCTACAATGAGCAGTTCTTC
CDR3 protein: CASSMGPGIYNEQFF

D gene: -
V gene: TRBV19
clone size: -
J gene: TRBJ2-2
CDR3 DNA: TGTGCCACCAACAGGGCTCCCAACACCGGGGAGCTGTTTTTT
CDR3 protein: CATNRAPNTGELFF

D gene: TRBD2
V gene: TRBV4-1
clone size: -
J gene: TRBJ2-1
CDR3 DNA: TGCGCCAGCAGCCAAGACCCCCAGCGGGGCAGCTCTTCCTACAATGAGCAGTTCTTC
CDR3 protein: CASSQDPQRGSSSYNEQFF

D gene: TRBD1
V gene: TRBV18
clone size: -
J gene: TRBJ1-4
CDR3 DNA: TGTGCCAGCTCACTGGTTCAGGGGGCGCCCGCAACTAATGAAAAACTGTTTTTT
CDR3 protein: CASSLVQGAPATNEKLFF

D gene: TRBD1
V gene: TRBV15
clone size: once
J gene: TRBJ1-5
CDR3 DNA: TGTGCCACCAGCAGAGACAGGGGGCTTGGGAATCAGCCCCAGCATTTT
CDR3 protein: CATSRDRGLGNQPQHF

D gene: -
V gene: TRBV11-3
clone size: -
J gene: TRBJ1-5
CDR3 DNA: TGTGCCAGCAGCTTCTCCGGGTGGGCCGAGCCTAGCAATCAGCCCCAGCATTTT
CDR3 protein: CASSFSGWAEPSNQPQHF

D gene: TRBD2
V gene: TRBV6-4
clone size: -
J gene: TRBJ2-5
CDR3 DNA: TGTGCCAGCAGTTACAACGGGGGGTACCAAGAGACCCAGTACTTC
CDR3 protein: CASSYNGGYQETQYF

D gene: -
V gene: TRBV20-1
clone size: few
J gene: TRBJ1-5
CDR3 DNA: TGCAGTGCGGGCACGGGACAGCCCCAGCATTTT
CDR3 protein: CSAGTGQPQHF

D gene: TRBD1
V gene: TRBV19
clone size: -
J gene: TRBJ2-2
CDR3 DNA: TGTGCCAGTAGTATAGATAGGAGGCAGGGGGCCGGGGAGCTGTTTTTT
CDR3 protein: CASSIDRRQGAGELFF

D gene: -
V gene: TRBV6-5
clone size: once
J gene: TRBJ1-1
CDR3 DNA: TGTGCCAGCAGTTACTCGCGCAGGGGCGACACTGAAGCTTTCTTT
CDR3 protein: CASSYSRRGDTEAFF

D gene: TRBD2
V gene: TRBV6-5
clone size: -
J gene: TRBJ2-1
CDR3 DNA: TGTGCCAGCAGTTCCGGGGGGACCTACAATGAGCAGTTCTTC
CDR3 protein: CASSSGGTYNEQFF

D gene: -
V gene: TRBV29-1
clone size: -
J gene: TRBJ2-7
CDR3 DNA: TGCAGCGCTGGGGCAGATAGCTACGAGCAGTACTTC
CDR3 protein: CSAGADSYEQYF

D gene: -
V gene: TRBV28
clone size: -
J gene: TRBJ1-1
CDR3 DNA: TGTGCCAGCAGTTTAGGAGGGGAGAGGGCTGAAGCTTTCTTT
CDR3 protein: CASSLGGERAEAFF

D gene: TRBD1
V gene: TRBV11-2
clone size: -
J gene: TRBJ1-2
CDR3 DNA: TGTGCCAGCAGCGGGGGACAGGGGGCGTTAGGCTACACCTTC
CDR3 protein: CASSGGQGALGYTF

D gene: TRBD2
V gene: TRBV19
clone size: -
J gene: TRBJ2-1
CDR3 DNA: TGTGCCAGTAGTGAGCGGGGCAGCTCCTACAATGAGCAGTTCTTC
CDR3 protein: CASSERGSSYNEQFF

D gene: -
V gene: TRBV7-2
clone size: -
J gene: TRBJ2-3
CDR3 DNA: TGTGCCAGCAGGATATCTACCCCTCAGGGGCGGCGGTATTTT
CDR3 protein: CASRISTPQGRRYF

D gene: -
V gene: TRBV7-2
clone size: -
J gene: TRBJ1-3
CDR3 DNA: TGTGCCAGCAGTACAGACTCTGGAAACACCATATATTTT
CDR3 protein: CASSTDSGNTIYF

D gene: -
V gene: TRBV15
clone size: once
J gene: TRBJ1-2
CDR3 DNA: TGTGCCACCAGCAGGAACAGGGCTGGAGGCTACACCTTC
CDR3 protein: CATSRNRAGGYTF

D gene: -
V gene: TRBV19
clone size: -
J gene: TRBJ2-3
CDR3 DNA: TGTGCCAGTAGTATGAGCGAGAGCACAGATACGCAGTATTTT
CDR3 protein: CASSMSESTDTQYF

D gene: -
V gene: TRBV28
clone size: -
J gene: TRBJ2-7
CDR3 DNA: TGTGCCAGCAGCTTTCGTAGGGCCTACGAGCAGTACTTC
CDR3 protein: CASSFRRAYEQYF

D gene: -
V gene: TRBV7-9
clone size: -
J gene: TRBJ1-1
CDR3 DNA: TGTGCCAGCAGCCCACGTACGGGTGGAGGCCCTGAAGCTTTCTTT
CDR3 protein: CASSPRTGGGPEAFF

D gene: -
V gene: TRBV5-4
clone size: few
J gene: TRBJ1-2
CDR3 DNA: TGTGCCAGCAGCTTCTCACTTCGGGGCCACTATGGCTACACCTTC
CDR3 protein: CASSFSLRGHYGYTF

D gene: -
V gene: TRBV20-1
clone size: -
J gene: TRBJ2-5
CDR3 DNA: TGCAGTGCTAGCCCCAGTAAGACCCAGTACTTC
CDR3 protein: CSASPSKTQYF

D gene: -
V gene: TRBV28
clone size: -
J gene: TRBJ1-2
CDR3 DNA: TGTGCCAGCAGTTTACCCACTCCGGACAGTAGTGGCTACACCTTC
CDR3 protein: CASSLPTPDSSGYTF

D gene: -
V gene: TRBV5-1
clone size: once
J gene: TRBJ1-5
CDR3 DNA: TGCGCCAGCAGCTTGGTTGGGGGATGGAATCAGCCCCAGCATTTT
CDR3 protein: CASSLVGGWNQPQHF

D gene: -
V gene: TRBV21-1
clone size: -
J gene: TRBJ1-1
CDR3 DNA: TGTGCCAGCAGCAAAGTCCCAGGGAGGTACACTGAAGCTTTCTTT
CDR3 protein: CASSKVPGRYTEAFF

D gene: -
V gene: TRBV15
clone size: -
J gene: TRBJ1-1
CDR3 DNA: TGTGCCACCAGCAGAGAGGCCGACAGGCCGAACACTGAAGCTTTCTTT
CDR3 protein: CATSREADRPNTEAFF